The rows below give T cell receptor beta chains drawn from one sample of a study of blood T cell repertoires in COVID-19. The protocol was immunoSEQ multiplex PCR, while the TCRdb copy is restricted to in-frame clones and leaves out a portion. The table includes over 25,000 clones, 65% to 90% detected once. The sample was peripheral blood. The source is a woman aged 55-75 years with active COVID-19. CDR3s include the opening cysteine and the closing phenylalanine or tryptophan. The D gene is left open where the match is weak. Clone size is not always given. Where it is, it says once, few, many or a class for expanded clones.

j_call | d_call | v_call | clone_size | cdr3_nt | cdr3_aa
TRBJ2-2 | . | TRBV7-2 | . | TGTGCCAGCAGTCCGCGTGTGTCCGGGGAGCTGTTTTTT | CASSPRVSGELFF
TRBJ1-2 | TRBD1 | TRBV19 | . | TGTGCCAGTAGTCTAAGACAGGGGGGAAGTGATGGCTACACCTTC | CASSLRQGGSDGYTF
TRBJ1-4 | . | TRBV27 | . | TGTGCCAGCAGTTTACGATGGAGGGAGGACGGAGACCCTAATGAAAAACTGTTTTTT | CASSLRWREDGDPNEKLFF
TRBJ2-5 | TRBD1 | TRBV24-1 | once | TGTGCCAAATATTTCCGGGACAGGGGGCTGGAGACCCAGTACTTC | CAKYFRDRGLETQYF
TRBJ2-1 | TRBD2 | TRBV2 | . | TGTGCCAGCAGTGCCATCGGACTAGCGGGAGGGACATACAATGAGCAGTTCTTC | CASSAIGLAGGTYNEQFF
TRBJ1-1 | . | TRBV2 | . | TGTGCCAGCAGCGAATACGGTCCAGGGTGGGTCTTT | CASSEYGPGWVF
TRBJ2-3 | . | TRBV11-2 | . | TGTGCCAGCAGCTTAGAGGCGGGGCCCACAGATACGCAGTATTTT | CASSLEAGPTDTQYF
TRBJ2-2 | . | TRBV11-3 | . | TGTGCCAGCAGCCTACCCACCGGGGAGCTGTTTTTT | CASSLPTGELFF
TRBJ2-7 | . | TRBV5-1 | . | TGCGCCAGCAGCTTGGCCGAGCAGGGTGTCTACGAGCAGTACTTC | CASSLAEQGVYEQYF
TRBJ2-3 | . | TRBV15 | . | TGTGCCACCAGCAGTCCCCAGAGTCTAGCCCCAGATACGCAGTATTTT | CATSSPQSLAPDTQYF
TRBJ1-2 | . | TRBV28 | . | TGTGCCAGCAGTTTATTGGACACCCTTTATGGCTACACCTTC | CASSLLDTLYGYTF
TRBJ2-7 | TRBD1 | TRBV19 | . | TGTGCCAGTAGTATAGGGACAGGTCATGAGCAGTACTTC | CASSIGTGHEQYF
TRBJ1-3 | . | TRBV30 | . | TGTGCCTGGAAACTGTCCGGAAACACCATATATTTT | CAWKLSGNTIYF
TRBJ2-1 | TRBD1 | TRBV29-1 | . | TGCAGCGTAGGTGGGGGGGGACAGGGAGGCTTTGATGAGCAGTTCTTC | CSVGGGGQGGFDEQFF
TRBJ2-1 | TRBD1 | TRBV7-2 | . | TGTGCCAGCAGCCTGGGGACAGCTTTCAATGAGCAGTTCTTC | CASSLGTAFNEQFF
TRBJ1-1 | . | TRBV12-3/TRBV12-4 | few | TGTGCCAGCAGTTTAGCTCGGAACACTGAAGCTTTCTTT | CASSLARNTEAFF
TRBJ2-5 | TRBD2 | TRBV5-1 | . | TGCGCCAGCAGCCAGCTAGCGGGAAAACAAGAGACCCAGTACTTC | CASSQLAGKQETQYF
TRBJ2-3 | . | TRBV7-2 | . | TGTGCCAGCAGCTTAGATGACTACAGCACAGATACGCAGTATTTT | CASSLDDYSTDTQYF
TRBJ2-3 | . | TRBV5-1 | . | TGCGCCAGCAGTGGAGGGGGCCAGACAGATACGCAGTATTTT | CASSGGGQTDTQYF
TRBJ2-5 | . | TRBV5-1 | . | TGCGCCAGCTACGGGGACAACCAAGAGACCCAGTACTTC | CASYGDNQETQYF
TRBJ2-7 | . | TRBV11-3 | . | TGTGCCAGCAGCCCTCAGGGGGGTCGCGAGCAGTACTTC | CASSPQGGREQYF
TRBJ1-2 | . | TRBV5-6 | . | TGTGCCAGCAGCTCACCTAATGTACGTGGCTACACCTTC | CASSSPNVRGYTF